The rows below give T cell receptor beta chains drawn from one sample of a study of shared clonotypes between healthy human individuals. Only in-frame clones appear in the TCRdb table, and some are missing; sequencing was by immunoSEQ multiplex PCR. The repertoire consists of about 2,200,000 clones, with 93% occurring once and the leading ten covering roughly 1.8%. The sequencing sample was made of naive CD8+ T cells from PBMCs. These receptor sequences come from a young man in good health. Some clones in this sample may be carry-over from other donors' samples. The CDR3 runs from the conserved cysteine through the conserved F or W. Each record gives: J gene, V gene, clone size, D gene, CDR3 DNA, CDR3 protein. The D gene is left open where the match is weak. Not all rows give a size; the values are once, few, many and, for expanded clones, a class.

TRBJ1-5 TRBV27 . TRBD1 TGTGCCAGCAGAACGACAGGGGGCTTGTGGGGCAATCAGCCCCAGCATTTT CASRTTGGLWGNQPQHF
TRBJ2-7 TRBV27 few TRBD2 TGTGCCAGCAGTTCCCTACTAGCGGGAGGTCCCTCCTACGAGCAGTACTTC CASSSLLAGGPSYEQYF
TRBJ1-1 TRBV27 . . TGTGCCAGCAGATCGTACCCATGGGCGGGAAACACTGAAGCTTTCTTT CASRSYPWAGNTEAFF
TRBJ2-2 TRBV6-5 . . TGTGCCAGCAAAGGGGGGGGAAACACCGGGGAGCTGTTTTTT CASKGGGNTGELFF
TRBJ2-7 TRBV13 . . TGTGCCAGCAGCTTAGGCTTTAGCTTCCCAGATTCCTACGAGCAGTACTTC CASSLGFSFPDSYEQYF
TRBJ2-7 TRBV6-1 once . TGTGCCAGCAGTCCTCGTTACGAGCAGTACTTC CASSPRYEQYF
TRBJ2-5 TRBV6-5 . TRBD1 TGTGCCAGCAGCGACAGGGGCGCGGGAGAGACCCAGTACTTC CASSDRGAGETQYF
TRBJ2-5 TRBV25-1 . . TGTGCCAGCAGTGAACCGGGGGCCCAGTACTTC CASSEPGAQYF
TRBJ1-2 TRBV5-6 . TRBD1 TGTGCCAGCAGCTTCCTGCAGGGGGATACCTCCTATGGCTACACCTTC CASSFLQGDTSYGYTF
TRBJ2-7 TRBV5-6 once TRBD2 TGTGCCAGCAGCTCGACTAGCGGGAGGGCCGGGTCCTACGAGCAGTACTTC CASSSTSGRAGSYEQYF
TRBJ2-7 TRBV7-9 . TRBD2 TGTGCCAGCAGCTCTGGACTAGCCTACGAGCAGTACTTC CASSSGLAYEQYF
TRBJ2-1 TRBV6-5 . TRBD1 TGTGCCAGCAGTTACTCACAGGGGGGAAAGCAGTTCTTC CASSYSQGGKQFF
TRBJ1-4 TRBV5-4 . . TGTGCCAGCAGCCCCAAGCGGGCCGCAACTAATGAAAAACTGTTTTTT CASSPKRAATNEKLFF
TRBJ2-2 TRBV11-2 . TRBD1 TGTGCCAACAGCCCACGGACAGGGTCTCACACCGAGGAGCTGTTTTTT CANSPRTGSHTEELFF
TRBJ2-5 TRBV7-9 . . TGTGCCAGCGGGCAGGGGAGGTTAGAGACCCAGTACTTC CASGQGRLETQYF
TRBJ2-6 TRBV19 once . TGTGCCAGTCCTGAACCGGGACGGCCCTCAGGAGGGGCCAACGTCCTGACTTTC CASPEPGRPSGGANVLTF
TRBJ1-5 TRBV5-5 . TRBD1 TGTGCCAGCAGCTTGACCGACAGGGACTATGCTCAGCCCCAGCATTTT CASSLTDRDYAQPQHF